The 30 T cell receptor beta chains listed next were all sequenced from one sample in a study of cytomegalovirus exposure and HLA in healthy donors. Primers for the PCR totalled 60 Vbeta and 13 Jbeta. Measured with immunoSEQ multiplex PCR; TCRdb has only the in-frame clones, and not every one. The sample consists of roughly 120,000 clones, about 80% of them appearing once. Sequenced: PBMCs. These receptors came from a man aged 45-65 years in good health and CMV-seropositive.

A single count supports this clone. The chain recombines TRBV29-1 with TRBJ1-2; no clear D gene. CDR1 is SQVTM and CDR2 is ANQGSEA in the germline V gene. V was pared by 7 bases and J by 6 bases, with 12 bases between. There are 11 residues in the CDR3. In DNA form, the CDR3 reads TGCAGCGCTTCCTATAAAAATGGCTACACCTTC. It specifies CSASYKNGYTF.

This clone was observed once. The chain employs TRBV10-3 and TRBJ1-2, with 7 bases fitting TRBD1. CDR1 and CDR2 from the germline V gene are ENHRY and SYGVKD. J gave up 8 bases and V 11 bases, and 14 bases lay outside the gene matches. This CDR3 is 13 amino acids long. The CDR3 sequence is CASRQGEAAGYTF. CDR3 coding DNA: TGTGCCTCAAGACAGGGAGAAGCTGCCGGCTACACCTTC.

The J gene is TRBJ2-2, the V gene TRBV11-2; D gene unclear. This CDR3 contains 15 residues. Germline V gene sequence: CDR1 SGHAT, CDR2 FQNNGV. The V and J ends lost 5 bases and 5 bases respectively, with 15 bases between them. CDR3 sequence: CASSLSASQTGELFF. As DNA, the CDR3 is TGTGCCAGCAGCCTAAGCGCCAGTCAGACCGGGGAGCTGTTTTTT. Together with reference TRBV11-2 and TRBJ2-2, the CDR3 gives the full variable domain: EAGVAQSPRYKIIEKRQSVAFWCNPISGHATLYWYQQILGQGPKLLIQFQNNGVVDDSQLPKDRFSAERLKGVDSTLKIQPAKLEDSAVYLCASSLSASQTGELFFGEGSRLTVL.

V usage is TRBV7-2 and J usage is TRBJ2-5; 11 nucleotides align to TRBD2. CDR1 is SGHTA, CDR2 FQGNSA, per germline. This CDR3 contains 17 residues. The trim removed 5 bases at V and 1 base at J, leaving 9 bases unmatched. This CDR3 reads CASSPGLAVYAQETQYF. CDR3 nucleotide sequence: TGTGCCAGCAGCCCGGGACTAGCGGTATATGCCCAAGAGACCCAGTACTTC.

The chain employs TRBV7-2 and TRBJ2-6; D is uncertain. The CDR3 is 13 amino acids. Germline assignment: CDR1 SGHTA and CDR2 FQGNSA. V gave up 4 bases and J gave up 5 bases, with 6 bases separating them. The CDR3 region has the DNA TGTGCCAGCAGCTCCTTCTGGGCCAACGTCCTGACTTTC. This sequence encodes CASSSFWANVLTF.

The chain has TRBV29-1 and TRBJ2-7; 8 positions agree with TRBD1. From germline, CDR1 is SQVTM and CDR2 ANQGSEA. V lost 5 bases and J lost 3; bases outside the gene matches: 15. The CDR3 is 16 amino acids. The DNA of the CDR3 is TGCAGCGTTACCGGGACAGGAACGGGTGGGGGCTACGAGCAGTACTTC. Protein sequence: CSVTGTGTGGGYEQYF.

CDR3 sequence: CASSIRREALENEQYF. The CDR3 DNA reads as TGTGCCAGCAGCATCCGACGGGAGGCGCTAGAGAACGAGCAGTACTTC. The chain joins TRBV5-4 to TRBJ2-7, with 7 bases identical to TRBD2. Trimming took 4 bases from V and 5 from J; bases not matched to a gene: 15. This CDR3 comprises 16 residues. Per the germline V gene, CDR1 is SGHNT and CDR2 is YYREEE (reference sequence).

DNA for the CDR3: TGTGTCAGAAGCTTAGGGACAGACCCCTACGAGCAGTACTTC. Its protein product is CVRSLGTDPYEQYF. The chain has TRBV7-5 and TRBJ2-7; no DNA check was done on the table's D call, TRBD1. TRBV7-5 is reported as a pseudogene. This CDR3 is built from 14 residues.

The chain recombines TRBV2 with TRBJ2-7; 10 bases align to TRBD1. CDR1 SNHLY and CDR2 FYNNEI come from the germline V gene. V shed 10 bases, J shed 2 bases, and the junction held 5 bases outside the gene matches. CDR3 length equals 13 residues. CDR3 sequence reads: CATKGQGTYEQYF. DNA for the CDR3: TGTGCCACCAAGGGACAGGGGACCTACGAGCAGTACTTC.

The J gene is TRBJ2-7, the V gene TRBV7-8; 13 bases are shared with TRBD2. The CDR3 is 16 amino acids. The V gene's germline CDR1 is SGHVS and CDR2 FQNEAQ. Trimming at V came to 3 bases and at J to 2 bases, leaving 4 bases not matched to a gene. The CDR3 nucleotides are TGTGCCAGCAGCTTGGGACTAGCGGGGAATACCTACGAGCAGTACTTC. Translated, it gives CASSLGLAGNTYEQYF. The whole variable domain, remainder taken from reference TRBV7-8 and TRBJ2-7, is GAGVSQSPRYKVAKRGQDVALRCDPISGHVSLFWYQQALGQGPEFLTYFQNEAQLDKSGLPSDRFFAERPEGSVSTLKIQRTQQEDSAVYLCASSLGLAGNTYEQYFGPGTRLTVT.

The rearrangement joins TRBV2 to TRBJ1-1, with TRBD1 identical over 7 bases. This CDR3 comprises 13 residues. Per germline, CDR1 SNHLY and CDR2 FYNNEI. V was clipped by 9 bases and J by 0 bases; unmatched bases: 4. The CDR3 here is CASRDRVNTEAFF. CDR3 nucleotides: TGTGCCAGTCGGGACAGAGTGAACACTGAAGCTTTCTTT.

The chain employs TRBV5-6 and TRBJ2-5; 7 bases are shared with TRBD2. With the DNA end fitting TRBJ2-7 better, the J assignment may be wrong. CDR1 and CDR2 from the germline V gene are SGHDT and YYEEEE. The length of the CDR3 is 15 residues. The CDR3 loop is CASSLAGGSPYEQYF. The CDR3 DNA reads as TGTGCCAGCAGCTTGGCCGGGGGGAGCCCATACGAGCAGTACTTC.

This rearrangement joins TRBV28 to TRBJ1-5; 8 nucleotides line up with TRBD1. Losses at the gene ends were 6 bases for V and 7 bases for J; bases not matched to a gene: 11. Germline V gene data show CDR1 as MDHEN and CDR2 as SYDVKM. The CDR3 has 15 residues. The CDR3 bases are TGTGCCAGCAGCCTAGCAGGGGGCGTAGGGCAGCCCCAGCATTTT. Amino acid sequence: CASSLAGGVGQPQHF.

This chain connects TRBV10-3 to TRBJ1-1; maybe TRBD1 (5 bases). This CDR3 has 13 residues. Trimming removed 5 bases from V and 3 bases from J, with 10 bases in between. Germline V gene sequence: CDR1 ENHRY, CDR2 SYGVKD. The CDR3 sequence is CAISTTRDTEAFF. Here the CDR3 DNA reads TGTGCCATCAGTACCACCAGGGACACTGAAGCTTTCTTT.

The chain's CDR3 is CASSYNLAGGYEQYF. The CDR3 DNA follows: TGTGCCAGCAGTTACAACTTAGCGGGAGGGTACGAGCAGTACTTC. The J gene is TRBJ2-7, the V gene TRBV6-5; the match to TRBD2 covers 11 bases. Trimming removed 2 bases from V and 4 bases from J; junction bases left unmatched: 4. CDR3 length equals 15 residues. Per the germline V gene, CDR1 is MNHEY and CDR2 is SVGAGI.

V is TRBV5-1 and J is TRBJ2-2; D ambiguous. CDR3 length: 16 residues. Trimming removed 0 bases at V and 0 bases at J, with 9 bases between. The V gene's germline CDR1 is SGHRS and CDR2 YFSETQ. CDR3 loop: CASSLEPNSNTGELFF. The CDR3 coding sequence is TGCGCCAGCAGCTTGGAGCCTAACTCGAACACCGGGGAGCTGTTTTTT.

This clone has more than one count but fewer than ten. The chain uses TRBV10-3 and TRBJ2-5; 8 nucleotides match TRBD2. Germline-derived CDR1 and CDR2 are ENHRY and SYGVKD. The CDR3 has 16 residues. V gave up 2 bases and J gave up 0 bases; unmatched junction bases: 5. The CDR3: CAISEGLAGYQETQYF. In nucleotides, the CDR3 is TGTGCCATCAGTGAGGGGCTAGCGGGCTACCAAGAGACCCAGTACTTC.

There are a few counts of this clone. CDR3 protein: CASRGDRRSEAFF. The CDR3 region has the DNA TGTGCCAGCAGAGGGGACAGAAGGTCTGAAGCTTTCTTT. V gene TRBV2 combines with J gene TRBJ1-1; TRBD1 agrees at 7 bases. CDR1 is SNHLY, CDR2 FYNNEI, per germline. After removal of 6 bases from V and 6 bases from J, the junction contained 7 bases not matched to a gene. The CDR3 runs to 13 residues.

The CDR3 nucleotides read TGTGCCAGTAGTGACGACAGGGCTTCCCACGAGCAGTACTTC. Protein product: CASSDDRASHEQYF. This chain links TRBV19 with TRBJ2-7, with TRBD1 matching 7 bases. Trimming took 5 bases from V and 5 from J; bases not matched to a gene: 9. The CDR3 runs to 14 residues. Germline V gene lookup returns CDR1 LNHDA and CDR2 SQIVND (reference sequence).

The CDR3 bases are TGTGCCAGCAGTTTGCCCGGGGCGGGGGGGACAGATACGCAGTATTTT. This sequence encodes CASSLPGAGGTDTQYF. The rearrangement joins TRBV28 to TRBJ2-3; the match to TRBD2 covers 9 bases. V was pared by 3 bases and J by 3 bases, with 7 bases of the junction left unmatched. The CDR3 has 16 residues. Germline values: CDR1 MDHEN, CDR2 SYDVKM.

V usage is TRBV11-1 and J usage is TRBJ1-2; D ambiguous. The germline V gene has CDR1 SGHAT and CDR2 FQDESV (reference sequence). The V gene lost 2 bases and the J gene lost 4 bases, with 17 bases spanning the gap. CDR3 size: 16 residues. CDR3 in DNA: TGTGCCAGCAGCTTAACGCCCCAGGCGGGTACCTATGGCTACACCTTC. Residues: CASSLTPQAGTYGYTF.

The chain combines TRBV10-3 with TRBJ1-2; D call uncertain. The V end lost 0 bases, the J end lost 4 bases, and 9 bases lay between the germline ends. Germline lookup yields CDR1 ENHRY and CDR2 SYGVKD. CDR3 size: 14 residues. As DNA, the CDR3 is TGTGCCATCAGTGAGTCTTCCGTACTCTATGGCTACACCTTC. This sequence encodes CAISESSVLYGYTF.

The rearrangement uses TRBV5-1 and TRBJ1-1, with a weak D call TRBD1 (6 bases). The CDR3 length is 15 residues. The germline CDR1 and CDR2 sequences are SGHRS and YFSETQ. V was shortened by 2 bases and J by 5 bases, with 16 bases between the two germline ends. For the CDR3, the DNA is TGCGCCAGCAGCTTACAAACAGGGCCTGGTACTGAAGCTTTCTTT. Amino acid sequence: CASSLQTGPGTEAFF.

DNA for the CDR3: TGTGCCAGCAGCTCAGGGGGCGCAACGGGAAACACCATATATTTT. Translated, it gives CASSSGGATGNTIYF. V is TRBV5-4 and J is TRBJ1-3, with TRBD1 matching 8 bases. J was trimmed by 4 bases and V by 3 bases; bases with no gene match: 6. Germline CDR1 SGHNT, CDR2 YYREEE (reference sequence). This CDR3 has 15 residues. The full variable domain, with the rest looked up from reference TRBV5-4 and TRBJ1-3, is ETGVTQSPTHLIKTRGQQVTLRCSSQSGHNTVSWYQQALGQGPQFIFQYYREEENGRGNFPPRFSGLQFPNYSSELNVNALELDDSALYLCASSSGGATGNTIYFGEGSWLTVV.

This rearrangement joins TRBV9 to TRBJ1-2; a possible D gene is TRBD1 (6 bases). With 5 bases removed from V and 5 bases from J, the gap between germline ends came to 13 bases. The CDR3 is 13 amino acids. CDR1 and CDR2 from the germline V gene are SGDLS and YYNGEE. The CDR3 bases are TGTGCCAGCAGTATAACAGGGAGTTATGGCTACACCTTC. It encodes CASSITGSYGYTF.

The chain has TRBV10-1 and TRBJ1-2; 8 bases fit TRBD1. The J segment lost 4 bases and the V segment lost 5 bases, leaving 3 bases of the junction unmatched. There are 13 residues in the CDR3. Germline V gene lookup returns CDR1 WNHNN and CDR2 SYGVQD (reference sequence). The CDR3 sequence: CASSTGTGYGYTF. CDR3 coding DNA: TGCGCCAGCAGTACAGGGACAGGCTATGGCTACACCTTC.

This chain links TRBV9 with TRBJ2-1; D is unresolved. V gave up 0 bases and J gave up 5 bases, with 9 bases separating them. The germline gives CDR1 SGDLS, CDR2 YYNGEE. The CDR3 covers 14 residues. CDR3 bases: TGTGCCAGCAGCGTAGGGTCCAGCGACAATGAGCAGTTCTTC. Amino acid sequence: CASSVGSSDNEQFF.

V gene TRBV7-9 combines with J gene TRBJ2-1; unclear D gene. This CDR3 has 14 amino acids. The V and J ends lost 5 bases and 0 bases respectively, with 8 bases between them. From germline, CDR1 is SEHNR and CDR2 FQNEAQ (reference sequence). CDR3 DNA: TGTGCCAGCAGCCCTGCGAGCTCCTACAATGAGCAGTTCTTC. As protein: CASSPASSYNEQFF.

The rearrangement uses TRBV29-1 and TRBJ1-1, with a possible D match to TRBD1 (5 bases). Germline V gives CDR1 SQVTM, CDR2 ANQGSEA. The CDR3 totals 11 residues. Trimming shortened V by 7 bases and J by 5 bases, and 11 bases separated the two germline ends. The CDR3 DNA reads TGCAGCGCCAGGGTCGAAACTGAAGCTTTCTTT. Its translation: CSARVETEAFF.

This clone was counted once. The genes are TRBV13 and TRBJ2-2; possible D gene TRBD1, 6 bases. Germline-derived CDR1 and CDR2 are PRHDT and FYEKMQ (reference sequence). The CDR3 spans 14 residues. V was pared by 0 bases and J by 6 bases, with 8 bases between. CDR3 sequence (DNA): TGTGCCAGCAGCTTAGGACAGGGAGCCGGGGAGCTGTTTTTT. Protein sequence: CASSLGQGAGELFF. The entire variable domain, with the rest obtained from reference TRBV13 and TRBJ2-2, is as follows: AAGVIQSPRHLIKEKRETATLKCYPIPRHDTVYWYQQGPGQDPQFLISFYEKMQSDKGSIPDRFSAQQFSDYHSELNMSSLELGDSALYFCASSLGQGAGELFFGEGSRLTVL.